Described below is a single T cell receptor (beta chain) sequence and its context. Its target is unknown. This sample includes further DNA sequences coding for the same CDR3. This entry belongs to a study of beta chain features in type 1 diabetes. Expressed TCRB transcripts were sequenced because the isolated RNA had all been reverse transcribed beforehand. Mean read depth for naive, central memory and regulatory T cell samples was a few million reads. Assay: immunoSEQ multiplex PCR; the TCRdb copy retains only in-frame clones and omits some. Here the sample spans 150,000 or so clones, roughly 9.1% being singletons. Study observations and caveats: Type 1 diabetes patients had fewer VDJ junction insertions and more deletions.

This CDR3 spans 14 amino acids. Trimming pared 6 bases from V and 0 bases from J, leaving 12 bases between. CDR1 and CDR2 (germline): MNHNS, SASEGT. Sorted CD4+ subsets: naive, central memory, regulatory, stem cell-like memory (CD45RO/CCR7/CD25/CD127/CD95/CD27 panel). Input material: central memory CD4+ T cells from blood. The sequence was obtained from a woman between 18 and 29 years old in good health. The rearrangement uses TRBV6-1 and TRBJ2-7, with a tentative D call TRBD2 (5 bases). The CDR3 here is CASSPGTSSYEQYF. The CDR3 bases are TGTGCCAGCAGCCCCGGCACTAGCTCCTACGAGCAGTACTTC.